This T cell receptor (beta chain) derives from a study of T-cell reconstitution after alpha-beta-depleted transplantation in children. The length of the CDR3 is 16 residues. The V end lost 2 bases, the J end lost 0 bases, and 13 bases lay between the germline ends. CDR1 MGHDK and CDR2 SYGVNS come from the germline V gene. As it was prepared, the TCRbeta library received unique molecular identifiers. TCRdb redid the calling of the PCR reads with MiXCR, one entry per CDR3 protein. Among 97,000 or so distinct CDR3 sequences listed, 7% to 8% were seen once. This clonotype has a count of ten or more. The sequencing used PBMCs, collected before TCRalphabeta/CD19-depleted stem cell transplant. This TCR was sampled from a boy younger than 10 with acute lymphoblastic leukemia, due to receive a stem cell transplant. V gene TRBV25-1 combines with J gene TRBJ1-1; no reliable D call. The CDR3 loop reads CASSETNIFMNTEAFF. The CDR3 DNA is TGTGCCAGCAGTGAAACGAATATATTCATGAACACTGAAGCTTTCTTT. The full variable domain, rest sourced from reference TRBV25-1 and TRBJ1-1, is EADIYQTPRYLVIGTGKKITLECSQTMGHDKMYWYQQDPGMELHLIHYSYGVNSTEKGDLSSESTVSRIRTEHFPLTLESARPSHTSQYLCASSETNIFMNTEAFFGQGTRLTVV.